This passage covers 32 T cell receptor beta chains from one sample sequenced in a study of response to subunit inactivated influenza vaccine. In TCRdb, the RT-PCR reads were re-called with MiXCR into one record per CDR3 protein. The sample records about 520,000 distinct CDR3 sequences, 10% to 11% being singletons. Sequencing used PBMCs from blood, obtained 40 to 50 days after vaccination. The receptors come from a middle-aged man who received an inactivated influenza vaccine.

The table lists this clonotype with many counts. The V gene is TRBV20-1, the J gene TRBJ2-3; 9 bases map to TRBD2. CDR3 length equals 15 residues. Trimming removed 0 bases from V and 1 base from J; junction bases left unmatched: 2. The V gene's germline CDR1 is DFQATT and CDR2 SNEGSKA (reference sequence). CDR3 sequence reads: CSARDLAGGTDTQYF. For the CDR3, the DNA is TGCAGTGCTAGAGATTTAGCGGGAGGCACAGATACGCAGTATTTT.

A few counts support this clonotype. The chain has TRBV19 and TRBJ2-2, with TRBD1 identical over 12 bases. The germline CDR1 and CDR2 sequences are LNHDA and SQIVND (reference sequence). This CDR3 region has 15 residues. The V gene end was trimmed by 6 bases and the J gene end by 5 bases; junction bases not matched to a gene: 4. The CDR3 DNA is TGTGCCAGTAGACCGGGACAGGGGGCGACCGGGGAGCTGTTTTTT. This gives the protein CASRPGQGATGELFF. The full variable domain, with the rest looked up from reference TRBV19 and TRBJ2-2, is DGGITQSPKYLFRKEGQNVTLSCEQNLNHDAMYWYRQDPGQGLRLIYYSQIVNDFQKGDIAEGYSVSREKKESFPLTVTSAQKNPTAFYLCASRPGQGATGELFFGEGSRLTVL.

The J gene is TRBJ2-5, the V gene TRBV12-3 or TRBV12-4; D may match TRBD1 or TRBD2 (5 bases each). The CDR3 length is 16 residues. With 4 bases removed from V and 4 bases from J, the gap between germline ends came to 19 bases. CDR3 DNA sequence: TGTGCCAGCAGTTCAATGCTCATGGCAGGGAGAGAGACCCAGTACTTC. Its protein product is CASSSMLMAGRETQYF.

This clonotype has a handful of counts. The chain links TRBV10-3 to TRBJ2-1; the match to TRBD2 covers 13 bases. This CDR3 contains 17 residues. Germline V lookup: CDR1 ENHRY, CDR2 SYGVKD. The V segment lost 3 bases and the J segment 0 bases; nucleotides outside the gene matches: 2. The CDR3 loop reads CAISDTSGRASYNEQFF. CDR3 in DNA: TGTGCCATCAGTGATACTAGCGGGAGGGCCTCCTACAATGAGCAGTTCTTC.

The genes are TRBV29-1 and TRBJ2-1, with no clear D. V was shortened by 6 bases and J by 2 bases, with 11 bases between the two germline ends. The CDR3 spans 13 residues. The germline CDR1 and CDR2 sequences are SQVTM and ANQGSEA. The CDR3 region is CSVAPLTYNEQFF. The CDR3 DNA sequence: TGCAGCGTAGCTCCTCTCACCTACAATGAGCAGTTCTTC.

The rearrangement joins TRBV12-3 or TRBV12-4 to TRBJ2-1; D is perhaps TRBD2 (6 bases). The V gene lost 3 bases and the J gene lost 10 bases, with 19 bases spanning the gap. The CDR3 totals 15 residues. The chain's CDR3 is CASSFSGRRGAEQFF. The CDR3 nucleotides read TGTGCCAGCAGTTTTTCGGGACGGCGGGGTGCGGAGCAGTTCTTC.

The DNA of the CDR3 is TGCAGTGCTAGATTAGCGGGAGACTCTTACGAGCAGTACTTC. This encodes CSARLAGDSYEQYF. The V and J genes are TRBV20-1 and TRBJ2-7; 9 positions match TRBD2. J lost 4 bases, V lost 2 bases, and 6 bases had no gene match. CDR1 is DFQATT and CDR2 is SNEGSKA in the germline V gene (reference sequence). CDR3 length equals 14 residues.

The sample holds many counts of this clonotype. This sequence joins TRBV28 and TRBJ2-3; unclear D gene. Germline CDR1 MDHEN, CDR2 SYDVKM. The CDR3 consists of 18 residues. V was shortened by 2 bases and J by 0 bases, with 18 bases between the two germline ends. The CDR3 nucleotides are TGTGCCAGCAGTTTAAAGGCCAGTCGGATAGATAGCACAGATACGCAGTATTTT. Encoded protein: CASSLKASRIDSTDTQYF.

This sequence joins TRBV3-1 and TRBJ2-1; the D is unclear. The CDR3 extends over 18 amino acids. The V gene lost 0 bases and the J gene lost 4 bases, with 19 bases spanning the gap. Per the germline V gene, CDR1 is LGHDT and CDR2 is YNNKEL (reference sequence). This chain's CDR3 is CASSQDLGRRLNYNEQFF. The CDR3 DNA follows: TGTGCCAGCAGCCAAGATCTTGGTCGGCGCCTGAATTACAATGAGCAGTTCTTC.

The V call is TRBV30, the J call TRBJ1-2; 8 bases line up with TRBD1. V lost 5 bases to trimming and J lost 2 bases; unmatched junction nucleotides: 13. The germline gives CDR1 GTSNPN, CDR2 SVGIG (reference sequence). This CDR3 has 16 amino acids. CDR3 region: CAWVPGITGGNYGYTF. CDR3 DNA: TGTGCCTGGGTACCCGGGATCACAGGGGGAAACTATGGCTACACCTTC.

Notes on this clonotype: The germline gene is not matched at one end of the junction; a read error may be the cause. The CDR3 sequence is CASTLEVGKSYEQYF. The DNA of the CDR3 is TGCGCCAGCACCTTGGAGGTGGGGAAGTCCTACGAGCAGTACTTC. The rearrangement links TRBV5-1 to TRBJ2-7; maybe TRBD2 (5 bases). The germline CDR1 and CDR2 sequences are SGHRS and YFSETQ. The CDR3 runs 15 residues. The full variable domain, completed using reference TRBV5-1 and TRBJ2-7, is KAGVTQTPRYLIKTRGQQVTLSCSPISGHRSVSWYQQTPGQGLQFLFEYFSETQRNKGNFPGRFSGRQFSNSRSEMNVSTLELGDSALYLCASTLEVGKSYEQYFGPGTRLTVT.

The chain joins TRBV11-2 to TRBJ1-1, with D perhaps matching TRBD1 (6 bases). This CDR3 has 17 amino acids. Germline V lookup: CDR1 SGHAT, CDR2 FQNNGV. Trimming stripped 1 base from V and 1 base from J, with 16 bases between. CDR3 sequence reads: CASSLVTGLVTNTEAFF. CDR3 nucleotides: TGTGCCAGCAGCTTAGTAACAGGGTTGGTTACGAACACTGAAGCTTTCTTT.

This clonotype was seen only a few times. The CDR3 sequence is CASSFYGSYEQYF. The CDR3 region has the DNA TGTGCCAGCAGTTTCTACGGCTCCTACGAGCAGTACTTC. This sequence joins TRBV12-3 or TRBV12-4 and TRBJ2-7, with D unclear. The CDR3 contains 13 residues. V shed 3 bases and J shed 0 bases, with 6 bases lying between them.

The rearrangement joins TRBV4-2 to TRBJ2-3, with D possibly TRBD2 on 5 matching bases. V was clipped by 1 base and J by 0 bases, with 5 bases between them. Looked up from germline, CDR1 is LGHNA and CDR2 is YNFKEQ. The CDR3 consists of 14 residues. This CDR3 reads CASSQGESTDTQYF. CDR3 bases: TGTGCCAGCAGCCAAGGGGAGAGCACAGATACGCAGTATTTT.

The table lists this clonotype with many counts. The chain employs TRBV10-3 and TRBJ2-7; D not certain. Germline loops: CDR1 ENHRY, CDR2 SYGVKD. Trimming pared 4 bases from V and 9 bases from J, leaving 13 bases between. The CDR3 has 12 residues. CDR3 DNA: TGTGCCATCAGTGGACCCAGACGTATGCAGTACTTC. It is translated as CAISGPRRMQYF.

The chain joins TRBV3-1 to TRBJ2-7; D not certain. The length of the CDR3 is 16 residues. The germline CDR1 and CDR2 sequences are LGHDT and YNNKEL (reference sequence). The V end was cut by 1 base, the J end by 6 bases, with 19 bases between. The CDR3: CASSQGQTRTSGEQYF. CDR3 DNA sequence: TGTGCCAGCAGCCAAGGTCAGACAAGGACCTCCGGCGAGCAGTACTTC.

Sample share makes this clonotype medium-sized. V and J are TRBV20-1 and TRBJ2-7, with 7 bases aligning to TRBD1. Germline V gene sequence: CDR1 DFQATT, CDR2 SNEGSKA (reference sequence). The CDR3 contains 13 residues. Losses at the gene ends were 3 bases for V and 3 bases for J; bases not matched to a gene: 5. Here the CDR3 DNA reads TGCAGTGCTAGGGGGACAGCGGACTACGAGCAGTACTTC. Its translation: CSARGTADYEQYF.

The V and J genes are TRBV6-2 or TRBV6-3 and TRBJ2-4, with 8 bases lining up with TRBD1. This CDR3 contains 20 residues. Germline CDR1 reads MNHEY; CDR2 reads SVGEGT. The junction had 16 bases not matched to a gene; V was cut back by 1 base and J by 2 bases. The CDR3 DNA reads as TGTGCCAGCAGTTACTACGGGATCCCAGGGGGCCCCCTTACCAAAAACATTCAGTACTTC. The encoded protein is CASSYYGIPGGPLTKNIQYF.

The chain couples TRBV29-1 to TRBJ2-7; maybe TRBD2 (8 bases). Between the trimmed V and J ends, which lost 6 bases and 2 bases, there was a span of 26 bases. The CDR3 sequence is 17 residues long. The germline V gene encodes CDR1 SQVTM and CDR2 ANQGSEA. DNA of the CDR3: TGCAGCGTGGCCGGACAGGTTGGACTAGCCAGGGCCTACGAGCAGTACTTC. This gives the protein CSVAGQVGLARAYEQYF.

This clonotype was counted only a few times. The chain has TRBV7-2 and TRBJ2-3; D unclear. This CDR3 has 14 residues. V was cut by 3 bases and J by 0 bases, with 7 bases left in between. Germline V gene data show CDR1 as SGHTA and CDR2 as FQGNSA. CDR3 loop: CASSFWGSTDTQYF. CDR3 in DNA: TGTGCCAGCAGCTTTTGGGGTAGCACAGATACGCAGTATTTT.

The chain carries TRBV19 and TRBJ2-7; 8 bases match TRBD2. Trimming took 8 bases from V and 0 from J; bases not matched to a gene: 12. Germline-derived CDR1 and CDR2 are LNHDA and SQIVND (reference sequence). This CDR3 contains 16 residues. CDR3: CASSEAPLAASYEQYF. The CDR3 DNA is TGTGCCAGTTCCGAAGCACCACTAGCGGCCTCCTACGAGCAGTACTTC.

In this sample, this clonotype turned up many times. CDR3 nucleotide sequence: TGCGCCAGCAGCTTGTGGAGGGGCACAGATACGCAGTATTTT. This codes for CASSLWRGTDTQYF. V gene TRBV5-1 combines with J gene TRBJ2-3, with TRBD2 as a possible D gene (6 bases). CDR3 length: 14 residues. CDR1 is SGHRS and CDR2 is YFSETQ in the germline V gene. Trimming shortened V by 1 base and J by 1 base, and 7 bases separated the two germline ends.

This clonotype turned up a few times. The chain carries TRBV7-2 and TRBJ2-7; 9 nucleotides line up with TRBD1. Germline values: CDR1 SGHTA, CDR2 FQGNSA. The CDR3 is made up of 15 amino acids. V lost 4 bases to trimming and J lost 3 bases; unmatched junction nucleotides: 7. The CDR3 reads CASSSPDRGGYEQYF. The CDR3 nucleotides read TGTGCCAGCAGCTCGCCTGACAGGGGGGGCTACGAGCAGTACTTC.

This clonotype was detected a few times. J is TRBJ2-1 and V is TRBV19, with TRBD2 matching over 8 bases. This CDR3 comprises 15 residues. The ends lost 7 bases at V and 4 bases at J; junction bases unmatched: 9. CDR1 LNHDA and CDR2 SQIVND come from the germline V gene (reference sequence). CDR3 DNA sequence: TGTGCCAGTAAGACAAAGCGGGAGAGTTACAATGAGCAGTTCTTC. This translates into CASKTKRESYNEQFF.

In this sample, this clonotype turned up many times. The chain has TRBV20-1 and TRBJ2-7; TRBD2 aligns across 10 bases. The CDR3 consists of 13 residues. V lost 7 bases and J lost 6; bases outside the gene matches: 9. The germline V gene encodes CDR1 DFQATT and CDR2 SNEGSKA (reference sequence). The CDR3 region is CSGGSLAGVEQYF. CDR3 DNA sequence: TGCAGTGGAGGGAGTCTAGCGGGAGTCGAGCAGTACTTC.

This chain uses TRBV18 with TRBJ2-5; D not resolved. CDR3 length: 12 amino acids. Between the trimmed V and J ends, which lost 2 bases and 6 bases, there was a span of 7 bases. Germline-derived CDR1 and CDR2 are KGHSH and LQKENI. In nucleotides, the CDR3 is TGTGCCAGCTCACCATCAGGAAAGACCCAGTACTTC. It specifies CASSPSGKTQYF.

For this clonotype: This clone may be a read error of a much larger clone one base away. This rearrangement joins TRBV29-1 to TRBJ2-1, with 11 positions matching TRBD1. Germline CDR1 SQVTM, CDR2 ANQGSEA. The CDR3 extends over 15 amino acids. Written as DNA, the CDR3 is TGCAGCGTCGGAGGACAGGGGGCGCGGTCCTATGAGCAGTCCTTC. It codes for CSVGGQGARSYEQSF.

Many counts were recorded for this clonotype. CDR3 sequence: CASSLGGQSYEQYF. DNA for the CDR3: TGCGCCAGCAGCTTGGGGGGACAGTCCTACGAGCAGTACTTC. V and J are TRBV5-1 and TRBJ2-7; 7 bases are a match to TRBD1. In germline, CDR1 is SGHRS, CDR2 YFSETQ. Trimming took 0 bases from V and 1 from J; bases not matched to a gene: 1. There are 14 residues in the CDR3. Looking up the rest from reference TRBV5-1 and TRBJ2-7 gives the full variable domain: KAGVTQTPRYLIKTRGQQVTLSCSPISGHRSVSWYQQTPGQGLQFLFEYFSETQRNKGNFPGRFSGRQFSNSRSEMNVSTLELGDSALYLCASSLGGQSYEQYFGPGTRLTVT.

The rearrangement uses TRBV15 and TRBJ2-3; D is unresolved. Trimming removed 0 bases at V and 6 bases at J, with 7 bases between. The CDR3 is 13 residues long. Germline V CDR1 and CDR2: LNHNV, YYDKDF (reference sequence). The CDR3 is CATSRDGKDTQYF. The CDR3 coding sequence is TGTGCCACCAGCAGAGATGGCAAGGATACGCAGTATTTT.

This clonotype has a count of ten or more. The V call is TRBV5-1, the J call TRBJ1-6, with D maybe TRBD1 (5 bases). Trimming took 5 bases from V and 7 from J, leaving 13 bases between them. Germline CDR1 is SGHRS and CDR2 is YFSETQ. The CDR3 spans 14 residues. In DNA form, the CDR3 reads TGCGCCAGCAGTTCGGGGCATCAAAATTCACCCCTCCACTTT. Translated, it gives CASSSGHQNSPLHF.

This chain joins TRBV28 and TRBJ2-1, with 12 positions matching TRBD2. CDR3 size: 14 residues. V lost 6 bases to trimming and J lost 7 bases; unmatched junction nucleotides: 4. CDR1 and CDR2 from the germline V gene are MDHEN and SYDVKM. The CDR3 spells CASRRGTSGNEQFF. DNA of the CDR3: TGTGCCAGCAGAAGGGGGACTAGCGGGAATGAGCAGTTCTTC. Combining the CDR3 with reference TRBV28 and TRBJ2-1 gives the whole variable domain DVKVTQSSRYLVKRTGEKVFLECVQDMDHENMFWYRQDPGLGLRLIYFSYDVKMKEKGDIPEGYSVSREKKERFSLILESASTNQTSMYLCASRRGTSGNEQFFGPGTRLTVL.

This clonotype was counted at least ten times. CDR3 DNA sequence: TGCAGCGTTTTCCCGGGACAGACCATGAACACTGAAGCTTTCTTT. It codes for CSVFPGQTMNTEAFF. The chain employs TRBV29-1 and TRBJ1-1; TRBD1 aligns across 7 bases. V lost 5 bases to trimming and J lost 0 bases; unmatched junction nucleotides: 9. The CDR3 contains 15 residues. Germline V gene sequence: CDR1 SQVTM, CDR2 ANQGSEA.